These 26 T cell receptor beta chains were all obtained from the same sample, sequenced in a study of cytomegalovirus exposure and HLA in healthy donors. The PCR ran on 60 Vbeta and 13 Jbeta primers. The table came from immunoSEQ multiplex PCR; TCRdb's copy has only in-frame clones and leaves some out. The sample shows fewer than 200,000 clones, over 70% of them seen only once. Sequenced sample: PBMCs. The receptors originated from a middle-aged man in good health and CMV-seronegative.

This chain links TRBV7-3 with TRBJ2-1; a possible D gene is TRBD2 (8 bases). Trimming shortened V by 5 bases and J by 5 bases, and 19 bases separated the two germline ends. The CDR3 length is 16 residues. Germline values: CDR1 SGHTA, CDR2 FQGTGA. The CDR3 bases are TGTGCCAGCAGCCGGACTAGCAGGGGGAGTAACAATGAGCAGTTCTTC. It yields the protein CASSRTSRGSNNEQFF. The whole variable domain, remainder taken from reference TRBV7-3 and TRBJ2-1, is GAGVSQTPSNKVTEKGKYVELRCDPISGHTALYWYRQSLGQGPEFLIYFQGTGAADDSGLPNDRFFAVRPEGSVSTLKIQRTERGDSAVYLCASSRTSRGSNNEQFFGPGTRLTVL.

The chain employs TRBV7-9 and TRBJ2-2, with D possibly TRBD1 on 5 matching bases. Germline lookup yields CDR1 SEHNR and CDR2 FQNEAQ (reference sequence). V shed 2 bases and J shed 1 base, with 11 bases lying between them. This CDR3 has 16 amino acids. The CDR3, as DNA: TGTGCCAGCAGCTTAATGGTCGGACAGAACACCGGGGAGCTGTTTTTT. This codes for CASSLMVGQNTGELFF.

The genes are TRBV7-2 and TRBJ1-1, with 7 bases aligning to TRBD1. From germline, CDR1 is SGHTA and CDR2 FQGNSA. V trimming: 2 bases; J trimming: 5 bases; junction bases outside the gene matches: 5. The CDR3 is 14 amino acids. The CDR3 bases are TGTGCCAGCAGCTTATTCGCACAGGGGACTGAAGCTTTCTTT. This translates into CASSLFAQGTEAFF.

This clone was found once. The gene calls are TRBV18 and TRBJ1-2, with TRBD1 matching over 7 bases. The CDR3 is 15 amino acids. Germline loops: CDR1 KGHSH, CDR2 LQKENI. J was trimmed by 2 bases and V by 6 bases; bases with no gene match: 9. The CDR3 loop is CASSPAGTENYGYTF. The CDR3 nucleotides read TGTGCCAGCTCTCCAGCCGGGACAGAGAACTATGGCTACACCTTC.

V gene TRBV2 combines with J gene TRBJ2-5; 7 bases fit TRBD2. J gave up 8 bases and V 10 bases, and 22 bases lay outside the gene matches. CDR1 SNHLY and CDR2 FYNNEI come from the germline V gene. The CDR3 is 16 amino acids. The CDR3 loop is CAIPLTGRRARGTQYF. CDR3 in DNA: TGTGCCATCCCATTGACCGGGAGGAGGGCCAGAGGTACCCAGTACTTC.

The chain has TRBV6-5 and TRBJ2-1; the match to TRBD2 covers 8 bases. The CDR3 is 15 amino acids. The germline gives CDR1 MNHEY, CDR2 SVGAGI. The V segment lost 2 bases and the J segment 5 bases; nucleotides outside the gene matches: 5. The CDR3 nucleotides read TGTGCCAGCAGTTACGAGGCGGGAGGCAACAATGAGCAGTTCTTC. Its translation is CASSYEAGGNNEQFF.

The chain recombines TRBV21-1 with TRBJ2-7; the table's D call of TRBD1 was not tested on the DNA. TRBV21-1 is annotated as a pseudogene. The CDR3 is made up of 15 amino acids. The CDR3 region has the DNA TGTGCCAGCAGCACCCAGGGGCGATTTAAGTACGAGCAGTACTTC. Translation: CASSTQGRFKYEQYF.

The chain carries TRBV19 and TRBJ1-1; unclear D gene. The CDR3 is made up of 13 amino acids. V lost 11 bases and J lost 1, with 14 bases in between. CDR1 is LNHDA and CDR2 is SQIVND in the germline V gene (reference sequence). The CDR3, as DNA: TGTGCCTCGAAAGAGATCGAGAACACTGAAGCTTTCTTT. Its protein is CASKEIENTEAFF. Supplemented by reference TRBV19 and TRBJ1-1, the full variable domain reads DGGITQSPKYLFRKEGQNVTLSCEQNLNHDAMYWYRQDPGQGLRLIYYSQIVNDFQKGDIAEGYSVSREKKESFPLTVTSAQKNPTAFYLCASKEIENTEAFFGQGTRLTVV.

The chain is built from TRBV7-9 and TRBJ2-7, with TRBD2 matching over 12 bases. V lost 4 bases and J lost 2; bases outside the gene matches: 0. The length of the CDR3 is 14 residues. The germline V gene has CDR1 SEHNR and CDR2 FQNEAQ (reference sequence). The CDR3 spells CASSSSGRAYEQYF. In DNA form, the CDR3 reads TGTGCCAGCAGCTCTAGCGGGAGGGCCTACGAGCAGTACTTC. Drawing the rest from reference TRBV7-9 and TRBJ2-7, the complete variable domain is DTGVSQNPRHKITKRGQNVTFRCDPISEHNRLYWYRQTLGQGPEFLTYFQNEAQLEKSRLLSDRFSAERPKGSFSTLEIQRTEQGDSAMYLCASSSSGRAYEQYFGPGTRLTVT.

This rearrangement joins TRBV2 to TRBJ1-5; possible D gene TRBD1, 5 bases. This CDR3 has 15 residues. From germline, CDR1 is SNHLY and CDR2 FYNNEI. Trimming removed 6 bases at V and 0 bases at J, with 12 bases between. This CDR3 is CASRGTDYSNQPQHF. As DNA, the CDR3 is TGTGCCAGCAGGGGGACGGACTATAGCAATCAGCCCCAGCATTTT.

V is TRBV5-5 and J is TRBJ2-1, with D perhaps TRBD2 (6 bases). The V end was cut by 4 bases, the J end by 10 bases, with 21 bases between. The CDR3 spans 15 residues. Germline V gives CDR1 SGHKS, CDR2 YYEKEE (reference sequence). The CDR3 nucleotides read TGTGCCAGCAGCCGGGCGGACGGACGGGGGTGGGAGCAGTTCTTC. This gives the protein CASSRADGRGWEQFF. Full variable domain (rest looked up from reference TRBV5-5 and TRBJ2-1): DAGVTQSPTHLIKTRGQQVTLRCSPISGHKSVSWYQQVLGQGPQFIFQYYEKEERGRGNFPDRFSARQFPNYSSELNVNALLLGDSALYLCASSRADGRGWEQFFGPGTRLTVL.

This chain uses TRBV19 with TRBJ2-2; 8 bases align to TRBD1. V lost 3 bases and J lost 1; bases outside the gene matches: 4. The CDR3 loop spans 16 amino acids. Germline V gene sequence: CDR1 LNHDA, CDR2 SQIVND (reference sequence). The CDR3 DNA is TGTGCCAGTAGTATCGCAGGGGGCTGGAACACCGGGGAGCTGTTTTTT. Encoded protein: CASSIAGGWNTGELFF.

The V call is TRBV5-1, the J call TRBJ2-2; 7 bases agree with TRBD1. Germline V gene lookup returns CDR1 SGHRS and CDR2 YFSETQ. V lost 3 bases to trimming and J lost 0 bases; unmatched junction nucleotides: 5. CDR3 length: 16 amino acids. The CDR3 coding sequence is TGCGCCAGCAGCTGGGGGACAGCCTCGAACACCGGGGAGCTGTTTTTT. Protein sequence: CASSWGTASNTGELFF. Full variable domain (rest looked up from reference TRBV5-1 and TRBJ2-2): KAGVTQTPRYLIKTRGQQVTLSCSPISGHRSVSWYQQTPGQGLQFLFEYFSETQRNKGNFPGRFSGRQFSNSRSEMNVSTLELGDSALYLCASSWGTASNTGELFFGEGSRLTVL.

V gene TRBV5-1 combines with J gene TRBJ2-1; tentatively, D is TRBD2 (5 bases). Trimming took off 0 bases at V and 6 bases at J, with 10 bases between the two ends. The CDR3 consists of 14 residues. Germline CDR1 SGHRS, CDR2 YFSETQ. The CDR3 DNA is TGCGCCAGCAGCTTGGAAGGCCGGGGCAATGAGCAGTTCTTC. Residues: CASSLEGRGNEQFF.

The V and J genes are TRBV19 and TRBJ1-1; 10 bases align to TRBD1. The CDR3 length is 13 residues. Germline CDR1 LNHDA, CDR2 SQIVND (reference sequence). V trimming: 4 bases; J trimming: 4 bases; junction bases outside the gene matches: 0. The CDR3 reads CASSRTGGTEAFF. In DNA form, the CDR3 reads TGTGCCAGTAGTAGGACAGGGGGCACTGAAGCTTTCTTT.

The chain combines TRBV13 with TRBJ2-2, with D perhaps TRBD2 (5 bases). The CDR3 is 16 residues long. Trimming removed 5 bases from V and 2 bases from J, with 15 bases in between. CDR1 is PRHDT and CDR2 is FYEKMQ in the germline V gene (reference sequence). The CDR3 region is CASSAWPGINTGELFF. Written as DNA, the CDR3 is TGTGCCAGCAGCGCCTGGCCGGGGATTAACACCGGGGAGCTGTTTTTT.

J is TRBJ2-1 and V is TRBV7-2; 7 nucleotides match TRBD2. The CDR3 sequence is 16 residues long. The germline CDR1 and CDR2 sequences are SGHTA and FQGNSA. V gave up 2 bases and J gave up 2 bases; unmatched junction bases: 6. The CDR3 DNA reads TGTGCCAGCAGCTTACAAGCGGGGACCACCTACAATGAGCAGTTCTTC. Amino acids: CASSLQAGTTYNEQFF.

V and J are TRBV28 and TRBJ2-7, with D perhaps TRBD1 (5 bases). The germline gives CDR1 MDHEN, CDR2 SYDVKM. The CDR3 has 14 residues. Trimming shortened V by 3 bases and J by 0 bases, and 9 bases separated the two germline ends. In DNA, the CDR3 is TGTGCCAGCAGTTTGAGGCAGGGCTCCTACGAGCAGTACTTC. This gives the protein CASSLRQGSYEQYF. Using reference TRBV28 and TRBJ2-7 for the parts outside the CDR3, the full variable domain is DVKVTQSSRYLVKRTGEKVFLECVQDMDHENMFWYRQDPGLGLRLIYFSYDVKMKEKGDIPEGYSVSREKKERFSLILESASTNQTSMYLCASSLRQGSYEQYFGPGTRLTVT.

The rearrangement links TRBV28 to TRBJ1-4, with a tentative D call TRBD1 (6 bases). The CDR3 has 15 amino acids. The V gene lost 4 bases and the J gene lost 8 bases, with 17 bases spanning the gap. Germline V gives CDR1 MDHEN, CDR2 SYDVKM. As DNA, the CDR3 is TGTGCCAGCAGTTCCAGGGGTCTAAGGAGCGAAAAACTGTTTTTT. Amino acids: CASSSRGLRSEKLFF. Together with reference TRBV28 and TRBJ1-4, the CDR3 gives the full variable domain: DVKVTQSSRYLVKRTGEKVFLECVQDMDHENMFWYRQDPGLGLRLIYFSYDVKMKEKGDIPEGYSVSREKKERFSLILESASTNQTSMYLCASSSRGLRSEKLFFGSGTQLSVL.

The chain joins TRBV27 to TRBJ1-3, with D maybe TRBD1 (5 bases). Trimming took 3 bases from V and 2 from J, leaving 11 bases between them. This CDR3 region has 15 residues. Germline V gene lookup returns CDR1 MNHEY and CDR2 SMNVEV (reference sequence). CDR3 DNA: TGTGCCAGCAGTTTGCGGGGAGGGGCTGGAAACACCATATATTTT. Translated: CASSLRGGAGNTIYF.

This chain connects TRBV30 to TRBJ2-1, with TRBD1 matching over 9 bases. Germline V gives CDR1 GTSNPN, CDR2 SVGIG (reference sequence). V dropped 7 bases and J dropped 7; count of bases not matched to a gene: 5. The CDR3 has 12 residues. DNA for the CDR3: TGTGCCTCGGGACAGGGTACGAATGAGCAGTTCTTC. Encoded protein: CASGQGTNEQFF.

This clone showed up just once. The chain carries TRBV7-9 and TRBJ2-3; 9 bases align to TRBD2. Germline CDR1 reads SEHNR; CDR2 reads FQNEAQ (reference sequence). V trimming: 0 bases; J trimming: 6 bases; junction bases outside the gene matches: 4. The CDR3 has 15 residues. The CDR3 DNA follows: TGTGCCAGCAGCTTAGCCCAGCTAGCGGGGGATACGCAGTATTTT. It specifies CASSLAQLAGDTQYF.

This clone showed up just once. This chain uses TRBV6-1 with TRBJ2-7; 13 nucleotides align to TRBD2. CDR1 MNHNS and CDR2 SASEGT come from the germline V gene. The CDR3 loop spans 15 amino acids. The trim removed 9 bases at V and 2 bases at J, leaving 7 bases unmatched. Here the CDR3 DNA reads TGTGCCAGTGACTCGGGACTAGCGGGGACCTACGAGCAGTACTTC. It specifies CASDSGLAGTYEQYF.

V is TRBV11-3 and J is TRBJ2-2; 9 bases are shared with TRBD1. CDR3 length equals 16 residues. The germline V gene encodes CDR1 SGHNT and CDR2 YENEEA. V shed 5 bases and J 0 bases; nucleotides not matched to a gene: 4. Here the CDR3 DNA reads TGTGCCAGCAGCCCCCGGGACAGGGCGAACACCGGGGAGCTGTTTTTT. It translates to CASSPRDRANTGELFF. Variable domain in full (rest from reference TRBV11-3 and TRBJ2-2): EAGVVQSPRYKIIEKKQPVAFWCNPISGHNTLYWYLQNLGQGPELLIRYENEEAVDDSQLPKDRFSAERLKGVDSTLKIQPAELGDSAVYLCASSPRDRANTGELFFGEGSRLTVL.

V usage is TRBV5-4 and J usage is TRBJ1-2, with 8 nucleotides matching TRBD1. Unmatched junction bases numbered 2, after V lost 0 bases and J lost 4 bases. The V gene's germline CDR1 is SGHNT and CDR2 YYREEE (reference sequence). The CDR3 runs 14 residues. The CDR3 sequence: CASSLEGTGYGYTF. CDR3 sequence (DNA): TGTGCCAGCAGCTTGGAGGGGACAGGCTATGGCTACACCTTC.

For the CDR3, the DNA is TGTGCCAGCTCACCGGACAGACGGACGAATGAAAAACTGTTTTTT. This gives the protein CASSPDRRTNEKLFF. The V call is TRBV18, the J call TRBJ1-4; D might be TRBD1 (6 bases). The V gene lost 3 bases and the J gene lost 5 bases, with 13 bases spanning the gap. The CDR3 totals 15 residues. Germline lookup yields CDR1 KGHSH and CDR2 LQKENI.